This TCR beta chain was captured in a study of monozygotic twins with cystic fibrosis. About the study: With about 15 PCR cycles, barcoded libraries came from roughly 2.8 micrograms of fragmented DNA.

V lost 3 bases, J lost 2 bases, and 13 bases stayed unmatched. Germline V lookup: CDR1 SGDLS, CDR2 YYNGEE. CDR3 length equals 20 residues. Assay: immunoSEQ multiplex PCR; the TCRdb copy retains only in-frame clones and omits some. The repertoire holds 34,000 or so clones, 90% to 95% seen once, with 0.19% in the top ten. Regarding the study as a whole: Low clonality (median about 0.0095) suggested a mostly naive repertoire. Co-twins had the most similar V usage for 13 of 16 pairs, J for 8.

With regard to this clone: What it binds is not known.

This sequence originates from a boy between 2 and 15 years old with cystic fibrosis. This chain uses TRBV9 with TRBJ2-6; TRBD2 matches 11 bases. The source material was blood. CDR3 bases: TGTGCCAGCAGCGCCCCGTGGGCTAGCGGGGGGTCGACTGGGGCCAACGTCCTGACTTTC. It codes for CASSAPWASGGSTGANVLTF.